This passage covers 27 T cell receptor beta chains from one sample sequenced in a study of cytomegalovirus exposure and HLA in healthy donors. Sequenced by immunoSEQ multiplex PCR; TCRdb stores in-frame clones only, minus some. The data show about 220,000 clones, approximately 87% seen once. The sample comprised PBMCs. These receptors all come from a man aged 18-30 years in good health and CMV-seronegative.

In DNA, the CDR3 is TGTGCCAGCAGCGTTGAATCAAGAGGAGAGCAGTTCTTC. Translating gives CASSVESRGEQFF. V is TRBV7-9 and J is TRBJ2-1; D remains ambiguous. From germline, CDR1 is SEHNR and CDR2 FQNEAQ (reference sequence). The V end was cut by 5 bases, the J end by 10 bases, with 15 bases between. The CDR3 loop spans 13 amino acids.

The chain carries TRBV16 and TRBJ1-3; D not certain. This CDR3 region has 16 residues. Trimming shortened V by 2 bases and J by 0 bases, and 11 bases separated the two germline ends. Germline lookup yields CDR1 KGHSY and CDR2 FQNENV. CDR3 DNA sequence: TGTGCCAGCAGCCAAAGGCAGGTTTTCTCTGGAAACACCATATATTTT. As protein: CASSQRQVFSGNTIYF.

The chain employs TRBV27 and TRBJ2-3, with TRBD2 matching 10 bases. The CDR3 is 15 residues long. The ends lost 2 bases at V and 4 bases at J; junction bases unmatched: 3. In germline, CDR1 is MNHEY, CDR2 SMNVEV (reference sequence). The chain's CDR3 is CASSLGLAGADTQYF. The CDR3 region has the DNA TGTGCCAGCAGTTTAGGCCTAGCGGGAGCAGATACGCAGTATTTT.

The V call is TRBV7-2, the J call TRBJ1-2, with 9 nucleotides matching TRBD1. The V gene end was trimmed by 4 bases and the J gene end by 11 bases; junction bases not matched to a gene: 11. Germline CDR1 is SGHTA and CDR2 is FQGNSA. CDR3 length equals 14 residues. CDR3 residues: CASSSTGTGIRYTF. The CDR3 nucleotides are TGTGCCAGCAGCTCCACCGGGACAGGGATTAGATACACCTTC.

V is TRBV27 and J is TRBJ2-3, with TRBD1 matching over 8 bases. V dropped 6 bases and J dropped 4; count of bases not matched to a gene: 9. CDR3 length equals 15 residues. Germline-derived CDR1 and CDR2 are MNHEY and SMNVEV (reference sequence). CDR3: CASSPLDRAPDTQYF. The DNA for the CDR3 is TGTGCCAGCAGCCCACTGGACAGGGCCCCAGATACGCAGTATTTT.

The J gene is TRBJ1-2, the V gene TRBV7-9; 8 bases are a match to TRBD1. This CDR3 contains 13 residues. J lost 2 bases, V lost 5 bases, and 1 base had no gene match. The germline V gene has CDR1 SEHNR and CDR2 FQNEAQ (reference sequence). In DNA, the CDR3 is TGTGCCAGCAGCCGGGACAGGAACTATGGCTACACCTTC. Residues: CASSRDRNYGYTF.

CDR3 sequence (DNA): TGTGCCAGCAGGAAAGACAGGGTTTCGGACTACGAGCAGTACTTC. This gives the protein CASRKDRVSDYEQYF. The chain couples TRBV6-6 to TRBJ2-7; TRBD1 agrees at 7 bases. From germline, CDR1 is MNHNY and CDR2 SVGAGI (reference sequence). The CDR3 extends over 15 amino acids. V dropped 6 bases and J dropped 3; count of bases not matched to a gene: 11.

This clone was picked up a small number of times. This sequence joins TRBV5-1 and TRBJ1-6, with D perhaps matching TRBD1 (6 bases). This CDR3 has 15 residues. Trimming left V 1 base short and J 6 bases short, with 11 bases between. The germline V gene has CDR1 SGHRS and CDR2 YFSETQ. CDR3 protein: CASSLTRDTNSPLHF. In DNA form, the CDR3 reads TGCGCCAGCAGCTTGACCCGGGACACTAATTCACCCCTCCACTTT. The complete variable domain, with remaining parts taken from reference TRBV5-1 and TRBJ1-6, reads KAGVTQTPRYLIKTRGQQVTLSCSPISGHRSVSWYQQTPGQGLQFLFEYFSETQRNKGNFPGRFSGRQFSNSRSEMNVSTLELGDSALYLCASSLTRDTNSPLHFGNGTRLTVT.

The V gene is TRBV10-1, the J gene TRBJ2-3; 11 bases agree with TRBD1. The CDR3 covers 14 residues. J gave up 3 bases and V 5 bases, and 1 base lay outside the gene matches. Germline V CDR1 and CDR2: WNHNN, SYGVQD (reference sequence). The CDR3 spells CASSWDRGTDTQYF. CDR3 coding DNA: TGCGCCAGCAGTTGGGACAGGGGGACAGATACGCAGTATTTT.

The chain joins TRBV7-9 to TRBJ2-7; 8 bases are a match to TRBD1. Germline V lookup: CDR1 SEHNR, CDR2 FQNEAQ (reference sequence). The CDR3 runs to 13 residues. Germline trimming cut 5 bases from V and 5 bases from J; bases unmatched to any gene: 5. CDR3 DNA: TGTGCCAGCAGCCACAGGGGGTTGAACGAGCAGTACTTC. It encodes CASSHRGLNEQYF.

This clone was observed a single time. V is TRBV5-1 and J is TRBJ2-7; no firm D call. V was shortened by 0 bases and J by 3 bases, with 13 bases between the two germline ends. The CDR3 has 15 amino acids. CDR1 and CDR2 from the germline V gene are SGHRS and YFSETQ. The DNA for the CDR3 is TGCGCCAGCAGCTTGGCCAGTAGCACGAACTACGAGCAGTACTTC. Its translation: CASSLASSTNYEQYF.

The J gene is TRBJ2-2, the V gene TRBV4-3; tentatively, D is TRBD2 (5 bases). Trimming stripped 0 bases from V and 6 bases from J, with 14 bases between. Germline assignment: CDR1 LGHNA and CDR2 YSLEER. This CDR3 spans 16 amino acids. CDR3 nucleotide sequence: TGCGCCAGCAGCCAAGACTCAGGAGGAGGTGCCGGGGAGCTGTTTTTT. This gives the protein CASSQDSGGGAGELFF.

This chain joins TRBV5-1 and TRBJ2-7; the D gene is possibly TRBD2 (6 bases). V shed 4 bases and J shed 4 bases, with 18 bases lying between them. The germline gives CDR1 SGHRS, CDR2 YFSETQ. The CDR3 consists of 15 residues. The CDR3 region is CASSTYPGLEYEQYF. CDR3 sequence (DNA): TGCGCCAGCAGCACCTACCCGGGACTGGAGTACGAGCAGTACTTC.

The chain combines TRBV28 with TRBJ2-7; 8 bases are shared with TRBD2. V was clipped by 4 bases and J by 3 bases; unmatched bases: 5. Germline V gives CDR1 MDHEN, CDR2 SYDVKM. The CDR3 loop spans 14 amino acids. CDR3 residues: CASSSPGLDYEQYF. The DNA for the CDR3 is TGTGCCAGCAGTTCACCGGGACTAGACTACGAGCAGTACTTC.

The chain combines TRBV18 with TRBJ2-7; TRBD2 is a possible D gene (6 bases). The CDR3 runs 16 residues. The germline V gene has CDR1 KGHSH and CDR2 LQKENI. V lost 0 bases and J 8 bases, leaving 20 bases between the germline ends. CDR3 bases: TGTGCCAGCTCACCACCCTGGGGCGGGACGGCCTCCAAGCAGTACTTC. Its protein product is CASSPPWGGTASKQYF.

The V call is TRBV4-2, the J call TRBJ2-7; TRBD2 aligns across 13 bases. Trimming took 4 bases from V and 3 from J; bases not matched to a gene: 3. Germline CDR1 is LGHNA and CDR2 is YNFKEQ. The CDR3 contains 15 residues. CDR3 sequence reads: CASSLGTSGNYEQYF. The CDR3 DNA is TGTGCCAGCAGCCTTGGGACTAGCGGGAACTACGAGCAGTACTTC.

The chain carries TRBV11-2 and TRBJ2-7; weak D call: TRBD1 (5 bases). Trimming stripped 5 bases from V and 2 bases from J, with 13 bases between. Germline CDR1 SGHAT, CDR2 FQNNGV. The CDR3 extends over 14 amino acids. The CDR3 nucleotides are TGTGCCAGCAGCACCGTGGCCAGGGCCTACGAGCAGTACTTC. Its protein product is CASSTVARAYEQYF.

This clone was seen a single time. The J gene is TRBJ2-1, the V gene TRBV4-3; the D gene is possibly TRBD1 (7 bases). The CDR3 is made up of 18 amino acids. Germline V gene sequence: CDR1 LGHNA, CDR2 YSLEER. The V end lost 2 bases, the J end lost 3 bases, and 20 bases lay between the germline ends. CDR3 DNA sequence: TGCGCCAGCAGCCAATGGGAGGACAGGTTCTCCCACTACAATGAGCAGTTCTTC. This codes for CASSQWEDRFSHYNEQFF.

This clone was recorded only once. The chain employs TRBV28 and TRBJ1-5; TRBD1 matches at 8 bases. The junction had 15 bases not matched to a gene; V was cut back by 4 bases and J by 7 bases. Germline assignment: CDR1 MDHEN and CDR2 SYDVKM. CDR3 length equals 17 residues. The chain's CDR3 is CASSYKKGQGVLQPQHF. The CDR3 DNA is TGTGCCAGCAGTTACAAAAAAGGACAGGGAGTCCTGCAGCCCCAGCATTTT.

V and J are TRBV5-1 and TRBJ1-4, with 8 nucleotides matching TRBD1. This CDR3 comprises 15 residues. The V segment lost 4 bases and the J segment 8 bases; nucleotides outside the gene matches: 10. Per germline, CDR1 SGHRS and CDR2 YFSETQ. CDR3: CASSEPGQVGEKLFF. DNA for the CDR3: TGCGCCAGCAGCGAGCCGGGACAGGTTGGCGAAAAACTGTTTTTT.

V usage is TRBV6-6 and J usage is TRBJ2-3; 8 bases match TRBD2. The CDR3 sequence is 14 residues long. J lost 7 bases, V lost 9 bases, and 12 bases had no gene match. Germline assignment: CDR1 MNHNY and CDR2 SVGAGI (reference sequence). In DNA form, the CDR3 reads TGTGCCAGTACACTAGCGGACTCTAGGAATACGCAGTATTTT. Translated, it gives CASTLADSRNTQYF.

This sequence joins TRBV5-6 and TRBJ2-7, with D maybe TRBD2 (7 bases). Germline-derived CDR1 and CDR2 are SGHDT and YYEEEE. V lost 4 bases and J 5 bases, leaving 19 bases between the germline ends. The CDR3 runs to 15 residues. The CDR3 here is CASSPWGRGFDEQYF. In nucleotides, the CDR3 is TGTGCCAGCAGCCCCTGGGGGAGGGGGTTCGACGAGCAGTACTTC.

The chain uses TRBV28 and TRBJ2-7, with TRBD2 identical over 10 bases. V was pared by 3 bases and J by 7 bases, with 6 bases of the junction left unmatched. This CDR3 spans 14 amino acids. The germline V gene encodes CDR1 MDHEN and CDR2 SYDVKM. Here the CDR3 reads CASSFLAGEGEQYF. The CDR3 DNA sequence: TGTGCCAGCAGTTTCCTAGCGGGAGAGGGGGAGCAGTACTTC.

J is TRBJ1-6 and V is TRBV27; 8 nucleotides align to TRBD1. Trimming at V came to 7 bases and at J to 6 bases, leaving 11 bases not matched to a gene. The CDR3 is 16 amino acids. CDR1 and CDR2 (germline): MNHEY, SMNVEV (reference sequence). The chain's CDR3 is CASIPDRERFNSPLHF. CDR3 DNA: TGTGCCAGCATCCCGGACAGGGAAAGGTTTAATTCACCCCTCCACTTT.

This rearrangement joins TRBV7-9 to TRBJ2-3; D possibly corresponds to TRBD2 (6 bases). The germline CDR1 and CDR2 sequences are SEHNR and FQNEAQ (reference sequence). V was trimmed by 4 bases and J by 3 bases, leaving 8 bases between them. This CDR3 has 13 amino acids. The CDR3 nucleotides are TGTGCCAGCAGCTCCCTAGCGACAGATACGCAGTATTTT. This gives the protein CASSSLATDTQYF. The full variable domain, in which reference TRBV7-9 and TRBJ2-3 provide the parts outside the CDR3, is DTGVSQNPRHKITKRGQNVTFRCDPISEHNRLYWYRQTLGQGPEFLTYFQNEAQLEKSRLLSDRFSAERPKGSFSTLEIQRTEQGDSAMYLCASSSLATDTQYFGPGTRLTVL.

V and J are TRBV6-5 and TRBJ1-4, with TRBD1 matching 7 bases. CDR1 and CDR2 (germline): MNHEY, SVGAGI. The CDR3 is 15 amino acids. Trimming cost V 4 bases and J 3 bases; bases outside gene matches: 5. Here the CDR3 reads CASSSGQSPNEKLFF. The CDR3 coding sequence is TGTGCCAGCAGTTCGGGACAGAGTCCTAATGAAAAACTGTTTTTT.

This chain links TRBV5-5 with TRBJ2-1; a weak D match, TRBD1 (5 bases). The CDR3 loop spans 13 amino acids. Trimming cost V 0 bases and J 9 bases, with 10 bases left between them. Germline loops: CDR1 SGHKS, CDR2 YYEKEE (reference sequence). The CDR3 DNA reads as TGTGCCAGCAGCTTGGGGGCGGACACTGAGCAGTTCTTC. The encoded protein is CASSLGADTEQFF.